These T cell receptor beta chains were read from a single sample in a study of blood T cell repertoires in COVID-19. Using immunoSEQ multiplex PCR, the repertoire was profiled, and TCRdb retains in-frame clones only, with some absent. The sample contains some 160,000 clones, around 80% of which appear only once. Sequenced sample: PBMCs or T cells enriched from blood (not recorded which). The receptors originated from a woman in her seventies in a cohort exposed to, infected with or recovered from COVID-19 (not recorded which). Both conserved end residues are part of each CDR3. D genes are given only for firm matches. Where a row states a size, it is once, few, many or the class of an expanded clone; other rows omit it.

- | TRBJ1-6 | few | TRBV7-2 | TGTGCCAGCAGCTTACAAGGACTGAGCCCAGTTTCACCCCTCCACTTT | CASSLQGLSPVSPLHF
- | TRBJ1-6 | - | TRBV5-4 | TGTGCCAGCAGCTCCGACAGAAGTAATTCACCCCTCCACTTT | CASSSDRSNSPLHF
- | TRBJ2-2 | - | TRBV5-1 | TGCGCCAGCAGCTTGGGGACAGCTAACACCGGGGAGCTGTTTTTT | CASSLGTANTGELFF
- | TRBJ2-5 | - | TRBV19 | TGTGCCAGTAGTGAGAGGCTGGCAGAGACCCAGTACTTC | CASSERLAETQYF
- | TRBJ2-2 | - | TRBV29-1 | TGCAGCGTTGGGGTGCGGATGAACACCGGGGAGCTGTTTTTT | CSVGVRMNTGELFF
TRBD1 | TRBJ1-5 | once | TRBV6-4 | TGTGCCAGCAGTGTGTCAGGGGGTCTTCTCGGCAATCAGCCCCAGCATTTT | CASSVSGGLLGNQPQHF
TRBD1 | TRBJ1-2 | - | TRBV16 | TGTGCCAGCAGCCAATGGGGACAGGGGAACAACTATGGCTACACCTTC | CASSQWGQGNNYGYTF
TRBD2 | TRBJ2-5 | - | TRBV4-1 | TGCGCCAGCAGTCTAGCGGGAGTGGGTGAGACCCAGTACTTC | CASSLAGVGETQYF
- | TRBJ2-3 | - | TRBV5-1 | TGCGCCAGCAGCTTGGTGGCGGCTACGCAGTATTTT | CASSLVAATQYF
TRBD1 | TRBJ2-7 | - | TRBV7-9 | TGTGCCAGCAGCCCCGGGACAGGGGGCTCCGACGAGCAGTACTTC | CASSPGTGGSDEQYF
TRBD2 | TRBJ2-1 | - | TRBV28 | TGTGCCAGCAGTTTGTTGTACGGACTAGAGGTCTTC | CASSLLYGLEVF
- | TRBJ2-7 | - | TRBV7-8 | TGTGCCAGCAGCTTGTTAGACAGGTACGAGCAGTACTTC | CASSLLDRYEQYF
TRBD1 | TRBJ2-7 | - | TRBV5-1 | TGCGCCAGCAGTCTGGGGGCAGGGGGATCCTACGAGCAGTACTTC | CASSLGAGGSYEQYF
- | TRBJ1-3 | - | TRBV5-1 | TGCGCCAGCAGCCTACAGGGATACGGTAACACCATATATTTT | CASSLQGYGNTIYF
TRBD1 | TRBJ2-2 | - | TRBV4-2 | TGTGCCAGCAGCCAAGTAGGGTTGGGACAGGGGGGAACCGGGGAGCTGTTTTTT | CASSQVGLGQGGTGELFF
- | TRBJ2-1 | - | TRBV19 | TGTGCCAGTAGTATCCTGTATAATAACCTAGCGTTGGCCAATGAGCAGTTCTTC | CASSILYNNLALANEQFF
- | TRBJ1-5 | - | TRBV12-5 | TGTGCTAGTGGTTTGGGACTTAGCAATCAGCCCCAGCATTTT | CASGLGLSNQPQHF
TRBD2 | TRBJ2-5 | - | TRBV11-2 | TGTGCCAGCAGCTTAATGGCGACTAGCGGATACCAAGAGACCCAGTACTTC | CASSLMATSGYQETQYF
- | TRBJ2-3 | - | TRBV5-1 | TGCGCCAGCAGCTTGGCCCTCGCAGGTTCCACAGATACGCAGTATTTT | CASSLALAGSTDTQYF
- | TRBJ1-6 | - | TRBV5-1 | TGCGCCAGCAGCTTGGAACGGGATTCACCCCTCCACTTT | CASSLERDSPLHF
TRBD1 | TRBJ2-3 | - | TRBV3-1/TRBV3-2 | TGTGCCAGCAGACCTCGAACAGGGGGCACAGATACGCAGTATTTT | CASRPRTGGTDTQYF
- | TRBJ2-2 | - | TRBV4-1 | TGCGCCAGCAGCCGGAGCTATTTGAGGGGGACCGGCACCGGGGAGCTGTTTTTT | CASSRSYLRGTGTGELFF
- | TRBJ1-6 | once | TRBV5-4 | TGTGCCAGCAGCTTCGGTCCCGCCAGGGATTCACCCCTCCACTTT | CASSFGPARDSPLHF
TRBD1 | TRBJ2-7 | - | TRBV7-2 | TGTGCCAGCAGCTTATCGACAGGGGTAGGGTACGAGCAGTACTTC | CASSLSTGVGYEQYF
- | TRBJ1-2 | few | TRBV27 | TGTGCCAGCCGGTTTACAGGGTTAACGGGCTACACCTTC | CASRFTGLTGYTF
- | TRBJ1-3 | - | TRBV10-1 | TGCGCCAGCAGTGAGTCGCAGGGGCCTGGAAACACCATATATTTT | CASSESQGPGNTIYF
- | TRBJ2-7 | - | TRBV7-8 | TGTGCCAGCAGCTATACTACGGGACTCGCCTACGAGCAGTACTTC | CASSYTTGLAYEQYF